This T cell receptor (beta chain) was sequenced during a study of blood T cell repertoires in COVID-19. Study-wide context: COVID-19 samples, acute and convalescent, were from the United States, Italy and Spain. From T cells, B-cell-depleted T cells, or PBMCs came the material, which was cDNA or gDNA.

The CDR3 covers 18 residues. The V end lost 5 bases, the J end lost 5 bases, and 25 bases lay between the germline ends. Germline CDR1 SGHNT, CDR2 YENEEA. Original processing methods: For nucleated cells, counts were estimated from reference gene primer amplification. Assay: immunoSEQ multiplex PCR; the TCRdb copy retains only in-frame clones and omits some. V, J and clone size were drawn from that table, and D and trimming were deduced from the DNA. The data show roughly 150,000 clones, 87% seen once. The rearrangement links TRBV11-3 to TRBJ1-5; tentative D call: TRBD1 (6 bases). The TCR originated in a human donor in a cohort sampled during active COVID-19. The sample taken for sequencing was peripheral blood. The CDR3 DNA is TGTGCCAGCAGCCTGCGTGTGGGCAGGGGTGAGGGTGATCAGCCCCAGCATTTT. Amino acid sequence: CASSLRVGRGEGDQPQHF.